This T cell receptor (beta chain) was sequenced during a study of read filtering for tumor transcriptome and immune sequencing (dated by TCRdb to the early 2020s). For context, the study as a whole: The cohort had fewer than 20 male and 11 to 15 female patients with a mean age of around 69 years, ranging from roughly 45 to 90. TCR-region mapped reads per sample ranged from about 3.5 to 10.27 million with IR-seq versus only about 85 to 1273 with RNA-seq. After DNase treatment, whole-transcriptome libraries were prepared with the TruSeq RNA Access Library Prep Kit. By revised international staging, roughly 8 patients were R-ISS I, fewer than 20 were R-ISS II and roughly seven were R-ISS III. The study compared TCR repertoires from targeted immune repertoire sequencing and bulk whole-transcriptome sequencing run on the same bone marrow samples. One main goal was a read-filtering strategy for immune repertoire data, in particular deciding whether clonotypes backed by only one read should be removed.

Each patient had bone marrow sampled at the time of active disease. Ficoll-Hypaque density gradient centrifugation was used to isolate the bone marrow mononuclear cells. Myeloma plasma cells were removed and CD138-negative cells were collected by negative selection after labeling with CD138 magnetic microbeads on a MACS separator. The purity of the isolated cells was checked by flow cytometry with CD138 antibodies on an Attune NxT. TRIzol reagent was used to extract total RNA, and a NanoDrop spectrophotometer was used to quantify the extracted RNA. For each patient, the CD138-negative bone marrow sample underwent paired RNA-seq and IR-seq. From cysteine to phenylalanine, the CDR3 is 15 amino acids long. The CDR3 DNA has 45 bases and is translated from base 1. Relative to germline, V is missing 5 bases and J is missing 5 bases, with 6 bases of the junction outside any gene match. The germline V gene (reference sequence) provides CDR1 GTSNPN and CDR2 SVGIG.

Overall results and qualifications from the work: The correlation between IR-seq and RNA-seq shared clonotype proportions rose when single-read clonotypes were removed. Compared with RNA-seq, IR-seq captured clonotypes at much higher depth and more reliably, and a smaller IR-seq throughput was enough to identify most shared clonotypes. The sorted CD138-negative fraction was not purified T cells but a mixed bone marrow immune population. In IR-seq, around four fifths of clonotypes but approximately 3.8% of total reads were represented by single-read clonotypes, whereas in RNA-seq, around 73% of clonotypes and 40% to 55% of reads were represented by single-read clonotypes.

Ten or more counts support this clonotype. Its antigen target is currently unknown. The sample holds no much larger clone one base away, and base qualities are not on file. Starting from 400 ng RNA, TCR libraries were constructed with the Immunoverse kit using molecular barcoded adaptors that cover the alpha/delta and beta/gamma chains. TCR library preparation used the same RNA that was used for transcriptome sequencing. TCR libraries were sequenced on an Illumina HiSeq 4000 with 2 x 150 cycles. Concerning the study's data processing: With MiXCR, TCR reads were aligned to human V, D, J and C references and assembled into CDR3 clonotypes, with quality filtering and error correction included. Clonotype counts and gene usage diversity were analyzed with the tcR package in R. For inspection of raw mapping reads, RNA-seq reads were mapped by STAR aligner version 2.5.3a onto GRCh37 of the human genome. To test the effect of sequencing depth on detected clonotypes, IR-seq fastq files were randomly downsampled using Seqtk 1.3. The raw public reads went through TCRdb reprocessing: fastp at Q25, MiXCR clone calling, in-frame beta chains kept. All rows with the same CDR3 protein become a single entry with the most common DNA and genes. The V and J calls and clone size are TCRdb's, not the authors'. This sample has around 48,000 distinct CDR3 sequences in its table, and about 19% of those were observed once. Approximately 15% of the sample is taken by the ten largest.

The sample consisted of a population of CD138-negative cells sorted from bone marrow. The sample's cell subset or site label, in plain terms: bone marrow mononuclear cells depleted of CD138+ plasma/myeloma cells by negative magnetic selection. The chain uses TRBV30 and TRBJ2-1, and 13 bases in between align with TRBD2. This sequence was found in a donor older than 35 with multiple myeloma. The DNA reads TGTGCCTGGTCGGGACTAGCGGGAAACGACAATGAGCAGTTCTTC. This yields the protein CAWSGLAGNDNEQFF.